The T cell receptor (beta chain) described here comes from a study of blood T cell repertoires in COVID-19. Sequencing used immunoSEQ multiplex PCR; TCRdb keeps in-frame clones, though not all of them. The sample carries hundreds of thousands of clones, about 88% recorded once. V lost 1 base, J lost 4 bases, and 12 bases lay in between. Germline CDR1 reads SGDLS; CDR2 reads YYNGEE. CDR3 length: 14 amino acids. The sample was peripheral blood. The chain joins TRBV9 to TRBJ2-7, with D perhaps matching TRBD1 (6 bases). The origin of this receptor is a woman in her sixties or seventies with COVID-19, enrolled during active disease. CDR3 DNA: TGTGCCAGCAGCGTAACAGGGAAGATATACGAGCAGTACTTC. Its translation is CASSVTGKIYEQYF.